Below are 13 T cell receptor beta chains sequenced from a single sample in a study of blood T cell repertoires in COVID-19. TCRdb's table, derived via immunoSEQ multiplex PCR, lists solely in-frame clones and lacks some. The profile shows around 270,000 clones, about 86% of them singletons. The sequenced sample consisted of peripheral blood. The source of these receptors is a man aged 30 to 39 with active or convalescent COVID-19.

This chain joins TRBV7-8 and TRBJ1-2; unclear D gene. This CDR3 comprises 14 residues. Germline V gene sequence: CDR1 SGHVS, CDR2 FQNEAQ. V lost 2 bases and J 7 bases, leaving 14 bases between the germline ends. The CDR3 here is CASSLSGMSSGYTF. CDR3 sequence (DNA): TGTGCCAGCAGCTTATCAGGAATGTCCTCTGGCTACACCTTC.

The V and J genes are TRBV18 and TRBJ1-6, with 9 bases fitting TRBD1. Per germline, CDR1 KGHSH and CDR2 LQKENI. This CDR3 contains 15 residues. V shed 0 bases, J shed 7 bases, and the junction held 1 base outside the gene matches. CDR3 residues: CASSPPGTGNSPLHF. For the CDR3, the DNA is TGTGCCAGCTCACCACCTGGGACAGGGAATTCACCCCTCCACTTT.

The DNA for the CDR3 is TGTGCCAGTAGCCCGGACGGGAACCTCTACAATGAGCAGTTCTTC. This translates into CASSPDGNLYNEQFF. This chain connects TRBV19 to TRBJ2-1, with D tentatively TRBD2 (5 bases). V was trimmed by 6 bases and J by 3 bases, leaving 15 bases between them. CDR3 size: 15 residues. Germline V lookup: CDR1 LNHDA, CDR2 SQIVND (reference sequence).

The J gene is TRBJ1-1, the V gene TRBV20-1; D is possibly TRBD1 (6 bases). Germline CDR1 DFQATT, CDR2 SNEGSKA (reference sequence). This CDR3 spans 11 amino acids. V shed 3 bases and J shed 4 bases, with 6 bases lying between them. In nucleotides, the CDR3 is TGCAGTGCTAGCAGGGGCACTGAAGCTTTCTTT. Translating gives CSASRGTEAFF.

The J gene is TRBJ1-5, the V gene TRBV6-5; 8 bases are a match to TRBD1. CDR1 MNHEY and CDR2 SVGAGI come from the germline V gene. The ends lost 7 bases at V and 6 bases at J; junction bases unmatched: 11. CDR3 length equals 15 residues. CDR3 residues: CASTERTGKSQPQHF. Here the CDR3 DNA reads TGTGCCAGCACGGAGAGGACAGGGAAATCTCAGCCCCAGCATTTT.

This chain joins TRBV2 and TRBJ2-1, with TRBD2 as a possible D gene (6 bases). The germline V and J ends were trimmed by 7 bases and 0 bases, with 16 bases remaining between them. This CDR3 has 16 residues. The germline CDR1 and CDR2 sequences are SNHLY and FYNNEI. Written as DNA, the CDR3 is TGTGCCAGCATTTGGCAGGGAGGTAACTCCTACAATGAGCAGTTCTTC. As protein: CASIWQGGNSYNEQFF.

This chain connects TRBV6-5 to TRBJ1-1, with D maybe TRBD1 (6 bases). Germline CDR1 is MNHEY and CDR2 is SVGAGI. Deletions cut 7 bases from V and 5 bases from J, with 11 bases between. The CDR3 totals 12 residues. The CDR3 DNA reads TGTGCCAGCACACAGGGATGGACTGAAGCTTTCTTT. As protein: CASTQGWTEAFF.

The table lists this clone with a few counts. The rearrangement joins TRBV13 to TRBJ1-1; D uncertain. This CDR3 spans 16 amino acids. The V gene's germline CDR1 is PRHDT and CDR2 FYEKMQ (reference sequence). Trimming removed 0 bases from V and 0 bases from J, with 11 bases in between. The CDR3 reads CASSLGGGGLNTEAFF. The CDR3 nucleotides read TGTGCCAGCAGCTTAGGTGGAGGCGGGCTGAACACTGAAGCTTTCTTT.

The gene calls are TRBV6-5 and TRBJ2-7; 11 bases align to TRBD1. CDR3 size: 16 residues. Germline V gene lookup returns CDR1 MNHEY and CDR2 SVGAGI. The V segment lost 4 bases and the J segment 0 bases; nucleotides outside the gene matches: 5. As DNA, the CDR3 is TGTGCCAGCAGTTTCGGACAGGGGGCGAGCTCCTACGAGCAGTACTTC. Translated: CASSFGQGASSYEQYF.

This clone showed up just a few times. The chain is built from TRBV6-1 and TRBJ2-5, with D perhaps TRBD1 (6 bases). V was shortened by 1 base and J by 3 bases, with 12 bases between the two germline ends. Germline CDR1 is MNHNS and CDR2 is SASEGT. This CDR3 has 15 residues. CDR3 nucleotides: TGTGCCAGCAGTGAAGGGGCGACAGGAAAAGAGACCCAGTACTTC. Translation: CASSEGATGKETQYF.

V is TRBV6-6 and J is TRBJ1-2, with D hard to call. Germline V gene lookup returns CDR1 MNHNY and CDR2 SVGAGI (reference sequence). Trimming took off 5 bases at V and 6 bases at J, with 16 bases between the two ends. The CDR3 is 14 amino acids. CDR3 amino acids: CASSQPRMEDGYTF. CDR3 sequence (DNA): TGTGCCAGCAGTCAACCCCGTATGGAGGATGGCTACACCTTC.

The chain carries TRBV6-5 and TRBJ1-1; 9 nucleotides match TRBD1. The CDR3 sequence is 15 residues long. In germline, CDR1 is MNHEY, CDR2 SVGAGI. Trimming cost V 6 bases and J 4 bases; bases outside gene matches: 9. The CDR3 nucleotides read TGTGCCAGCAGACCTCGGACAGGGGAAGGCACTGAAGCTTTCTTT. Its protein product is CASRPRTGEGTEAFF.

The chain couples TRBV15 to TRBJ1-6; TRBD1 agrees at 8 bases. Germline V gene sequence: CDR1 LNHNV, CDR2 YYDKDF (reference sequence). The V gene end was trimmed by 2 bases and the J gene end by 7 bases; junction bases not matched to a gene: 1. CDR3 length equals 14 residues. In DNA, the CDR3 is TGTGCCACCAGCAGAAGGACAGGGAATTCACCCCTCCACTTT. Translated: CATSRRTGNSPLHF.